This T cell receptor beta chain originates from a study of naive and memory T cell subsets. Four subsets defined by CD45RA and CD27 were sorted after CD3, CD4, CD8 and live/dead staining. Comment on this clonotype: What it binds is not known.

Germline V CDR1 and CDR2: LGHNA, YNFKEQ. The CDR3 totals 17 residues. V was clipped by 4 bases and J by 5 bases; unmatched bases: 13. Both TRBC1 and TRBC2 were covered by a beta constant-region primer of two equimolar oligonucleotides. Four rounds of PCR amplified the ligated cDNA using nested alpha and beta constant-region primers plus SP2. TCRdb passed the UMI-ligation and nested PCR reads through MiXCR, listing each CDR3 protein once. The data contain around 30,000 distinct CDR3 sequences, roughly 18% of them singletons. Study observations and caveats: Findings for naive and memory subsets could not be checked against ground truth. TCR counts from RNA may reflect activation-linked expression changes.

This TCR was recovered from a human donor in good health. The sequenced material came from effector memory CD4+ T cells from blood. The subset is: effector memory, CD45RA- CD27-. The rearrangement uses TRBV4-2 and TRBJ2-5, with 10 positions matching TRBD2. The CDR3: CASSPDWDSGRAETQYF. The CDR3 region has the DNA TGTGCCAGCAGCCCCGACTGGGACAGCGGGAGGGCGGAGACCCAGTACTTC.